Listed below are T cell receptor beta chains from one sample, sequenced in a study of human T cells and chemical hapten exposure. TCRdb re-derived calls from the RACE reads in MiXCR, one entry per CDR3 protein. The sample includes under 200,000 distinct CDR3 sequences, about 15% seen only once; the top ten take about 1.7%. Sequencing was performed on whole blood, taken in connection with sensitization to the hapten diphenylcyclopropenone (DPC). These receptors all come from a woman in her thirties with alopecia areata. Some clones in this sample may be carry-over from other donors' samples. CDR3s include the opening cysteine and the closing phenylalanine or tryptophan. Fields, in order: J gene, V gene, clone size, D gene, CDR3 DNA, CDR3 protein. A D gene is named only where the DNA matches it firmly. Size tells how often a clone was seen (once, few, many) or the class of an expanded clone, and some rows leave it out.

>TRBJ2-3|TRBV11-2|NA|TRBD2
TGTGCCAGCAGCTCTGGACTAGCGGGTTCTAGCACAGATACGCAGTATTTT
CASSSGLAGSSTDTQYF
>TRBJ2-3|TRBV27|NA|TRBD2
TGTGCCAGCAGTTTCCGACTAGCGGGGGCCGCGAATACGCAGTATTTT
CASSFRLAGAANTQYF
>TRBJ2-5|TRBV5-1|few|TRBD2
TGCGCCAGCAGCTTGGGTGGCGGGAGGGCCGTGAAGACCCAGTACTTC
CASSLGGGRAVKTQYF
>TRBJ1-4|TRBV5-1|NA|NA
TGCGCCAGCAGCCCCGACGGTGCAACTAATGAAAAACTGTTTTTT
CASSPDGATNEKLFF
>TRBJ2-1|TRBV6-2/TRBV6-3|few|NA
TGTGCCAGCAGTTACTCGCCCTTATTCAACAATGAGCAGTTCTTC
CASSYSPLFNNEQFF
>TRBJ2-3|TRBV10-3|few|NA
TGTGCCATCAGTGAGTCGTCCGGCAGGGAGACCACAGATACGCAGTATTTT
CAISESSGRETTDTQYF
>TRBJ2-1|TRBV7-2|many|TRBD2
TGTGCCAGCAGCTTAGAACTAGCGGGAATGGTTCGCCCAGAGGAGTTCTTC
CASSLELAGMVRPEEFF
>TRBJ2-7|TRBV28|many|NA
TGTGCCAGCAGCTTACAGGGTTACGAGCAGTACTTC
CASSLQGYEQYF
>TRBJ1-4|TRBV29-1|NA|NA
TGCAGCGCGATGGATGAAAAACTGTTTTTT
CSAMDEKLFF
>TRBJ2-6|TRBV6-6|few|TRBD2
TGTGCCAGCACCTACATAGCGGGGGTACTCTCTGGGGCCAACGTCCTGACTTTC
CASTYIAGVLSGANVLTF
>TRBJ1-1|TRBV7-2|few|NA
TGTGCCAGCAGGTTAGGACAGACTAATGAAGCTTTCTTT
CASRLGQTNEAFF
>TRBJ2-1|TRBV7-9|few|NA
TGTGCCAGCAGCTTAAGTGGAGCGGGCATAGGTGAGCAGTTCTTC
CASSLSGAGIGEQFF
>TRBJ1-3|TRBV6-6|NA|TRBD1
TGTGCCAGCAGTTCGGCGCAGGGGGGATCTGGAAACACCATATATTTT
CASSSAQGGSGNTIYF
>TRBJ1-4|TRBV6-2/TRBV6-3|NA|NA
TGTGCCAGCAGTACCACCTACAGCACAACTAATGAAAAACTGTTTTTT
CASSTTYSTTNEKLFF
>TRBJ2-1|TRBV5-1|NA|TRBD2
TGCGCCAGCAGCTCCTCTAGCGGAGTGAGGTACAATGAGCAGTTCTTC
CASSSSSGVRYNEQFF
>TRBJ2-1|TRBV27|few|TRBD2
TGTGCCAGCAGTAAGGGACTAGGAATACATGAGCAGTTCTTC
CASSKGLGIHEQFF
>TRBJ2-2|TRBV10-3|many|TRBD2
TGTGCCATCAGTGAGTCGGTACTAGCGGGCACCGGGGAGCTGTTTTTT
CAISESVLAGTGELFF
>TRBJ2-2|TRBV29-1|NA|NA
TGCAGCGTTGACCCGGAGACGGGCGGGGAGCTGTTTTTT
CSVDPETGGELFF
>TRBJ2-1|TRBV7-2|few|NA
TGTGCCAGCAGCCAAATTTCAGGGTTAAGCTCCTACAATGAGCAGTTCTTC
CASSQISGLSSYNEQFF
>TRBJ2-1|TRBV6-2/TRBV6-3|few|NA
TGTGCCAGCAGTCCCGGGCTCCAAGGGGGGAATGAGCAGTTCTTC
CASSPGLQGGNEQFF
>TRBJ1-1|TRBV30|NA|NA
TGTGCCTGGAGTTCTACAGGCACAAGTATATATGCTTTCTTT
CAWSSTGTSIYAFF
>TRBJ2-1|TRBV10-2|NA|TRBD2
TGCGCCAGCCGACTAGCGGGAGCCGGCGAGCAGTTCTTC
CASRLAGAGEQFF
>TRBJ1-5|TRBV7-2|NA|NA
TGTGCCAGCAGCAAGTGGACAGGCAATCAGCCCCAGCATTTT
CASSKWTGNQPQHF
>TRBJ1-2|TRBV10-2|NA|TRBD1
TGCGCCAGCAGTCAATCCAGGGGGCAAGTCACCTTC
CASSQSRGQVTF
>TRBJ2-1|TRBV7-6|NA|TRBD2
TGTGCCAGCAGCTTATTGGGAGGACTAGCGGGAGCAATTGAGCAGTTCTTC
CASSLLGGLAGAIEQFF
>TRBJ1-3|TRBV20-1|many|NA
TGCAGTGCTAGAAAGGCAGACAGCTCTGGAAACACCATATATTTT
CSARKADSSGNTIYF
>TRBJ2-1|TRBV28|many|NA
TGTGCCAGCAGTTTAAGAGGGGGCAATGAGCAGTTCTTC
CASSLRGGNEQFF
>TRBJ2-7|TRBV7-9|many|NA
TGTGCCAGCAGCTTCATGGACTATACCTACGAGCAGTACTTC
CASSFMDYTYEQYF
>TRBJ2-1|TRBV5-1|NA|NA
TGCGCCAGCAGCTTGGCGCTAGGAGGGAATGAGCAGTTCTTC
CASSLALGGNEQFF
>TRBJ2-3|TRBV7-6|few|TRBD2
TGTGCCAGCAGCTTAAAGGCTAGCGGAAGTGTCACAGATACGCAGTATTTT
CASSLKASGSVTDTQYF
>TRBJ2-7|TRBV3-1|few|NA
TGTGCCAGCAGCCAAGGCCCGGGCTCCTACGAGCAGTACTTC
CASSQGPGSYEQYF
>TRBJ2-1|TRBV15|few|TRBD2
TGTGCCACCAGCAGAGATCCGGGGGGGTTAAACTACAATGAGCAGTTCTTC
CATSRDPGGLNYNEQFF
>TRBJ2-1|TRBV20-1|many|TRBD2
TGCAGTGCCTTACCACGGACTAGCGGGATCAACAATGAGCAGTTCTTC
CSALPRTSGINNEQFF
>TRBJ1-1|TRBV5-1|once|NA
TGCGCCAGCAGCTTGGCGGGAGCCAAGAACACTGAAGCTTTCTTT
CASSLAGAKNTEAFF
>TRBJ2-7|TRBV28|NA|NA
TGTGCCAGCAGTTCCCCCGGATCCTACGAGCAGTACTTC
CASSSPGSYEQYF
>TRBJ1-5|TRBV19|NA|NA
TGTGCCAGTAGTATTTATGCAAATCAGCCCCAGCATTTT
CASSIYANQPQHF
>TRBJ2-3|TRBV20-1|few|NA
TGCAGTGCTAGCTCCCCCCTCGGGGCAGATACGCAGTATTTT
CSASSPLGADTQYF
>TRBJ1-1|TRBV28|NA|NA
TGTGCCAGCAGTTCGAGGACTGAAGCTTTCTTT
CASSSRTEAFF
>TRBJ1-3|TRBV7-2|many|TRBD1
TGTGCCAGCAGCCCCCAGGGGGGCCCCTCTGGAAACACCATATATTTT
CASSPQGGPSGNTIYF
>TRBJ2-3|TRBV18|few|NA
TGTGCCAGCTCACCACGGGGTGGAGATACGCAGTATTTT
CASSPRGGDTQYF
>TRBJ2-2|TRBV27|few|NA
TGTGCCAGCAGTCCAATGAACCAGGCCGGGGAGCTGTTTTTT
CASSPMNQAGELFF
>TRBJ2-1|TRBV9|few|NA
TGTGCCAGCAGCTCCATCGGGAATGAGCAGTTCTTC
CASSSIGNEQFF
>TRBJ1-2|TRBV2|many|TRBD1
TGTGCCAGCAGCCTACAGGGGGCCGACTATGGCTACACCTTC
CASSLQGADYGYTF
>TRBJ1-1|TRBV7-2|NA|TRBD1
TGTGCCAGCAGCTTGGCGGGGGTGACAGGGAGGGAAGCTTTCTTT
CASSLAGVTGREAFF
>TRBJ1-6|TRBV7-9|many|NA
TGTGCCAGCAGCGCTTTTCAGGGTTCACCCCTCCACTTT
CASSAFQGSPLHF
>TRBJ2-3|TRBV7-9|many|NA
TGTGCCAGCACCAGCACAGATACGCAGTATTTT
CASTSTDTQYF
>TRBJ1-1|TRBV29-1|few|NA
TGCAGCGTTGATGGTGCTGAAGCTTTCTTT
CSVDGAEAFF
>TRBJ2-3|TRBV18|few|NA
TGTGCCAGCTCACCTAGACAGGTGCTTGATACGCAGTATTTT
CASSPRQVLDTQYF
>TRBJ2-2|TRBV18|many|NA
TGTGCCAGCAGCGGCACGAACACCGGGGAGCTGTTTTTT
CASSGTNTGELFF
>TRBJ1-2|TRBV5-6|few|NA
TGTGCCAGCAGCTTGGTAGGGCAGCCTTATGGCTACACCTTC
CASSLVGQPYGYTF
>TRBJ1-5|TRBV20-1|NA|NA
TGCAGTGCTCGCCGCCAGGGACAATCGGGGCAGCCCCAGCATTTT
CSARRQGQSGQPQHF